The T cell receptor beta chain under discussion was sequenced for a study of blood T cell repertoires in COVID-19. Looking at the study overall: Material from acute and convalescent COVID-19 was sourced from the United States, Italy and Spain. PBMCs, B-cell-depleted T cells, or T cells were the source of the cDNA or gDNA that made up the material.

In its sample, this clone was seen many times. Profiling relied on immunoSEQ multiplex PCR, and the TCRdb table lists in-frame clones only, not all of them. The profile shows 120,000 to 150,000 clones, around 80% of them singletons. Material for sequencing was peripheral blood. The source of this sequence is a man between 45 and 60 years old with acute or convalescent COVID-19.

CDR3 region: CAWPVGNTIYF. In DNA form, the CDR3 reads TGTGCCTGGCCGGTTGGAAACACCATATATTTT. This chain links TRBV30 with TRBJ1-3; D unresolved. The CDR3 extends over 11 amino acids. V gave up 5 bases and J gave up 3 bases, with 5 bases separating them. CDR1 is GTSNPN and CDR2 is SVGIG in the germline V gene (reference sequence).